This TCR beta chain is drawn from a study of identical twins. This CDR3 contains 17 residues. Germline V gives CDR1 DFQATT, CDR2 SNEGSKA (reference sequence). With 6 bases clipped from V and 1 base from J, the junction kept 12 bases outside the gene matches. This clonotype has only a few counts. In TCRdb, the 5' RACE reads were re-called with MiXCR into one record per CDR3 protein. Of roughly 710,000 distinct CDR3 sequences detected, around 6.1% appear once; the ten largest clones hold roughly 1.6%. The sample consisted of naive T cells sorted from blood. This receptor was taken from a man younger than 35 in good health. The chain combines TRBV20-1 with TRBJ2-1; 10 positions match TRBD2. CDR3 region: CSAPPGLAPISYNEQFF. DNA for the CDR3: TGCAGTGCCCCTCCGGGACTAGCGCCGATATCCTACAATGAGCAGTTCTTC.